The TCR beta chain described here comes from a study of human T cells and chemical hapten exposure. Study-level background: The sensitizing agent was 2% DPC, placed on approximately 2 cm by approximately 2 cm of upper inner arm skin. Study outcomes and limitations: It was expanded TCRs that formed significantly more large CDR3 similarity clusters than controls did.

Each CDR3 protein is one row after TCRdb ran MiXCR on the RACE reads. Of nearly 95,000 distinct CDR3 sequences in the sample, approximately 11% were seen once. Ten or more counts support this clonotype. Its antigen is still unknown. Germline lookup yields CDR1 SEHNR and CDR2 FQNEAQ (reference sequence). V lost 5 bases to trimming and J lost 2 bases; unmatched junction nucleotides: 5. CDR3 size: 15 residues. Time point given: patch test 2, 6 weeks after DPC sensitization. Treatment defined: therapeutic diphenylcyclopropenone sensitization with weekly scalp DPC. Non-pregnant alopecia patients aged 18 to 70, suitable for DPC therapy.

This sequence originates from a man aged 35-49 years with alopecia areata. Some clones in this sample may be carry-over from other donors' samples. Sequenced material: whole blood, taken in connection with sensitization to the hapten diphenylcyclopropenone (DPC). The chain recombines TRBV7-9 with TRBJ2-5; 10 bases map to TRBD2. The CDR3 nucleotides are TGTGCCAGCAGCATAGGACTAGCGGAACAAGAGACCCAGTACTTC. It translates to CASSIGLAEQETQYF.